The next 24 T cell receptor beta chains were all read from a single sample in a study of T cell responses to AZD1222 COVID-19 vaccine. The data were produced by immunoSEQ multiplex PCR, yet TCRdb's version contains in-frame clones alone and is incomplete. The sample holds some 170,000 clones, roughly 93% seen once. The input for sequencing was peripheral blood, taken 28 days after the second dose of the MenACWY control vaccine. The receptors shown here come from an adult who received the MenACWY meningococcal vaccine as a control.

The CDR3 DNA reads TGTGCCAGCATACAGGGGAGCACTGAAGCTTTCTTT. Its translation is CASIQGSTEAFF. The genes are TRBV2 and TRBJ1-1; 7 bases line up with TRBD1. Trimming removed 7 bases from V and 4 bases from J; junction bases left unmatched: 3. The CDR3 totals 12 residues. Germline CDR1 is SNHLY and CDR2 is FYNNEI.

This rearrangement joins TRBV5-4 to TRBJ1-1; 7 bases are a match to TRBD1. This CDR3 is built from 14 residues. In germline, CDR1 is SGHNT, CDR2 YYREEE (reference sequence). J lost 7 bases, V lost 0 bases, and 6 bases had no gene match. The CDR3 DNA sequence: TGTGCCAGCAGCTTGGGGCGGCAGGGGGGTGAAGCTTTCTTT. It translates to CASSLGRQGGEAFF.

The chain has TRBV10-3 and TRBJ1-5; D is perhaps TRBD1 (5 bases). Germline V gene lookup returns CDR1 ENHRY and CDR2 SYGVKD. This CDR3 comprises 12 residues. Trimming left V 6 bases short and J 5 bases short, with 8 bases between. The CDR3 protein is CAIREGDQPQHF. CDR3 in DNA: TGTGCCATCAGGGAAGGGGATCAGCCCCAGCATTTT.

The rearrangement joins TRBV7-3 to TRBJ2-6; D is unclear. CDR3 length equals 13 residues. Germline V gene lookup returns CDR1 SGHTA and CDR2 FQGTGA. Trimming removed 2 bases from V and 3 bases from J, with 2 bases in between. The CDR3 DNA sequence: TGTGCCAGCAGCTTACTTGGGGCCAACGTCCTGACTTTC. This encodes CASSLLGANVLTF.

With regard to this clone: Sequence at one end of the junction differs from germline and may be a read error. The rearrangement uses TRBV7-7 and TRBJ2-2; 8 positions match TRBD1. The germline gives CDR1 SSHAT, CDR2 FNYEAQ (reference sequence). The CDR3 loop spans 17 amino acids. The CDR3 sequence: CASSPKPQGARTGELFF. The CDR3 nucleotides read TGTGCTAGCAGCCCAAAACCGCAGGGGGCGCGCACCGGGGAGCTGTTTTTT.

This clone was counted a single time. This sequence joins TRBV6-5 and TRBJ1-1; D ambiguous. The CDR3 extends over 15 amino acids. Trimming shortened V by 6 bases and J by 2 bases, and 16 bases separated the two germline ends. Germline V CDR1 and CDR2: MNHEY, SVGAGI. CDR3 residues: CASSPPVHFNTEAFF. As DNA, the CDR3 is TGTGCCAGCAGCCCCCCCGTTCACTTTAACACTGAAGCTTTCTTT.

The chain recombines TRBV18 with TRBJ1-4; weak D call: TRBD1 (5 bases). The CDR3 extends over 15 amino acids. Germline values: CDR1 KGHSH, CDR2 LQKENI. V was trimmed by 3 bases and J by 3 bases, leaving 11 bases between them. CDR3 in amino acids: CASSPVGTSNEKLFF. CDR3 DNA sequence: TGTGCCAGCTCACCGGTGGGGACTTCTAATGAAAAACTGTTTTTT. The full variable domain, with the rest looked up from reference TRBV18 and TRBJ1-4, is NAGVMQNPRHLVRRRGQEARLRCSPMKGHSHVYWYRQLPEEGLKFMVYLQKENIIDESGMPKERFSAEFPKEGPSILRIQQVVRGDSAAYFCASSPVGTSNEKLFFGSGTQLSVL.

The V call is TRBV7-2, the J call TRBJ1-5, with a weak D call TRBD1 (5 bases). Between the trimmed V and J ends, which lost 5 bases and 2 bases, there was a span of 16 bases. Looked up from germline, CDR1 is SGHTA and CDR2 is FQGNSA. The CDR3 runs 16 residues. The CDR3, as DNA: TGTGCCAGCAGCCCCAAGGAGGGGCTGGGCAATCAGCCCCAGCATTTT. It translates to CASSPKEGLGNQPQHF. Variable domain in full (rest from reference TRBV7-2 and TRBJ1-5): GAGVSQSPSNKVTEKGKDVELRCDPISGHTALYWYRQSLGQGLEFLIYFQGNSAPDKSGLPSDRFSAERTGGSVSTLTIQRTQQEDSAVYLCASSPKEGLGNQPQHFGDGTRLSIL.

V gene TRBV19 combines with J gene TRBJ2-7; D gene unclear. Germline V gene sequence: CDR1 LNHDA, CDR2 SQIVND (reference sequence). The length of the CDR3 is 14 residues. V was trimmed by 2 bases and J by 5 bases, leaving 13 bases between them. The CDR3 sequence: CASSIPLQFNEQYF. Here the CDR3 DNA reads TGTGCCAGTAGTATACCCCTTCAGTTTAACGAGCAGTACTTC.

The rearrangement links TRBV15 to TRBJ1-5, with 8 bases matching TRBD1. CDR1 and CDR2 (germline): LNHNV, YYDKDF (reference sequence). V lost 0 bases, J lost 5 bases, and 3 bases stayed unmatched. The length of the CDR3 is 15 residues. CDR3 in DNA: TGTGCCACCAGCAGAGATGGGACAGGTGATCAGCCCCAGCATTTT. Residues: CATSRDGTGDQPQHF. The full variable domain, completed using reference TRBV15 and TRBJ1-5, is DAMVIQNPRYQVTQFGKPVTLSCSQTLNHNVMYWYQQKSSQAPKLLFHYYDKDFNNEADTPDNFQSRRPNTSFCFLDIRSPGLGDTAMYLCATSRDGTGDQPQHFGDGTRLSIL.

The V gene is TRBV19, the J gene TRBJ1-3; D is perhaps TRBD1 (5 bases). The CDR3 is 16 amino acids. Germline-derived CDR1 and CDR2 are LNHDA and SQIVND (reference sequence). Trimming removed 3 bases at V and 0 bases at J, with 12 bases between. CDR3 in amino acids: CASSIRSGTSGNTIYF. The CDR3 nucleotides are TGTGCCAGTAGTATTCGGTCAGGGACCTCTGGAAACACCATATATTTT.

This rearrangement joins TRBV6-5 to TRBJ1-2; 8 bases are shared with TRBD1. Germline values: CDR1 MNHEY, CDR2 SVGAGI. V lost 5 bases to trimming and J lost 4 bases; unmatched junction nucleotides: 9. The CDR3 totals 15 residues. The CDR3 DNA follows: TGTGCCAGCAGTCTCCCGGACAGGGTGGGCTATGGCTACACCTTC. This codes for CASSLPDRVGYGYTF.

This clone was detected only once. The chain couples TRBV5-6 to TRBJ1-2; 10 bases match TRBD1. Germline V gene sequence: CDR1 SGHDT, CDR2 YYEEEE. The CDR3 is 15 amino acids. The junction had 9 bases not matched to a gene; V was cut back by 4 bases and J by 6 bases. The CDR3 protein is CASSPGGDRGHGYTF. The CDR3 coding sequence is TGTGCCAGCAGCCCCGGGGGGGACAGGGGCCATGGCTACACCTTC.

The chain combines TRBV12-3 or TRBV12-4 with TRBJ1-1, with D unclear. The CDR3 has 12 amino acids. V was cut by 0 bases and J by 4 bases, with 3 bases left in between. CDR3 protein: CASSLAVTEAFF. The DNA of the CDR3 is TGTGCCAGCAGTTTAGCCGTCACTGAAGCTTTCTTT.

The chain couples TRBV7-2 to TRBJ2-5, with 8 bases aligning to TRBD2. The J segment lost 8 bases and the V segment lost 5 bases, leaving 10 bases of the junction unmatched. The V gene's germline CDR1 is SGHTA and CDR2 FQGNSA. The CDR3 is 14 residues long. CDR3 amino acids: CASSRAGGGNTQYF. The CDR3 region has the DNA TGTGCCAGCAGCCGTGCGGGGGGCGGAAATACCCAGTACTTC.

This sequence joins TRBV7-9 and TRBJ1-6; D gene uncertain. Germline CDR1 reads SEHNR; CDR2 reads FQNEAQ (reference sequence). With 1 base removed from V and 7 bases from J, the gap between germline ends came to 14 bases. This CDR3 has 16 amino acids. In DNA, the CDR3 is TGTGCCAGCAGCTTAGGTGGAGGGTCTGGCAATTCACCCCTCCACTTT. This translates into CASSLGGGSGNSPLHF.

The CDR3 loop is CATSEEHVQGSGELFF. CDR3 in DNA: TGTGCCACCAGTGAGGAACATGTCCAGGGTTCCGGGGAGCTGTTTTTT. The chain couples TRBV24-1 to TRBJ2-2; TRBD1 might be the D (5 bases). Trimming removed 4 bases at V and 6 bases at J, with 17 bases between. CDR3 length: 16 residues. Germline-derived CDR1 and CDR2 are KGHDR and SFDVKD.

The CDR3, as DNA: TGTGCCAGCAAGATGGCGGGGGGGCTAGGGCAGTTCTTC. Amino acid sequence: CASKMAGGLGQFF. This chain connects TRBV12-3 or TRBV12-4 to TRBJ2-1; TRBD2 agrees at 9 bases. J was trimmed by 12 bases and V by 7 bases; bases with no gene match: 10. The CDR3 covers 13 residues.

V and J are TRBV4-1 and TRBJ1-4, with 7 bases aligning to TRBD1. The CDR3 runs to 16 residues. The trim removed 2 bases at V and 2 bases at J, leaving 5 bases unmatched. CDR1 and CDR2 (germline): MGHRA, YSYEKL. The CDR3 spells CASSQSGTVTNEKLFF. The DNA for the CDR3 is TGCGCCAGCAGCCAATCCGGGACAGTCACTAATGAAAAACTGTTTTTT.

The J gene is TRBJ2-2, the V gene TRBV6-4; D is unclear. The V end lost 2 bases, the J end lost 1 base, and 5 bases lay between the germline ends. The germline CDR1 and CDR2 sequences are MRHNA and SNTAGT. The CDR3 contains 14 residues. The CDR3 loop reads CASSDLGNTGELFF. CDR3 nucleotide sequence: TGTGCCAGCAGTGACCTAGGGAACACCGGGGAGCTGTTTTTT.

The genes are TRBV15 and TRBJ1-1; the D gene is possibly TRBD1 (6 bases). Trimming removed 1 base at V and 2 bases at J, with 17 bases between. Germline CDR1 and CDR2: LNHNV and YYDKDF (reference sequence). This CDR3 is 17 amino acids long. CDR3 sequence: CATSRVLSRGFNTEAFF. CDR3 nucleotide sequence: TGTGCCACCAGCAGAGTCCTTTCGAGGGGGTTTAACACTGAAGCTTTCTTT.

The V call is TRBV5-4, the J call TRBJ1-1; D is uncertain. The CDR3 totals 14 residues. Germline assignment: CDR1 SGHNT and CDR2 YYREEE (reference sequence). V dropped 0 bases and J dropped 2 bases, with 8 bases sitting between them. As DNA, the CDR3 is TGTGCCAGCAGCTTGGATATTCATAACACTGAAGCTTTCTTT. It codes for CASSLDIHNTEAFF.

The V and J genes are TRBV5-4 and TRBJ2-3, with TRBD2 identical over 10 bases. CDR1 SGHNT and CDR2 YYREEE come from the germline V gene (reference sequence). Trimming cost V 4 bases and J 14 bases; bases outside gene matches: 7. The CDR3 spans 12 residues. This chain's CDR3 is CASSTTSGLLYF. The CDR3 DNA sequence: TGTGCCAGCAGCACGACTAGCGGGCTCCTGTATTTT.

To note about this clone: No DNA is shown, since the ends of the CDR3 on it are uncertain; the CDR3 is the one TCRdb lists. The rearrangement uses TRBV27 and TRBJ1-6. CDR1 is MNHEY and CDR2 is SMNVEV in the germline V gene (reference sequence). Ends included, the CDR3 has 14 residues. The CDR3 loop reads CASSSSLGLSPLHF.